The sequence of this T cell receptor beta chain was determined in a study of T-cell reconstitution after alpha-beta-depleted transplantation in children listed by TCRdb under 2016. Looking at the study overall: Using TCR repertoire profiling, the study followed T-cell immune reconstitution in a quantitative way in children after TCRalphabeta/CD19-depleted allogeneic hematopoietic cell transplantation.

Points the paper makes about the study in general: The apparently early alphabetaT-cell count recovery about two months after transplant was reportedly dependent on only several hundred rapidly expanded clones derived from non-depleted graft cells. The frequencies of hyperexpanded clones fell over the following months, and after one year, T-cell counts and TCRbeta diversity were mostly attributed to newly produced T cells. In some patients, high TCRbeta diversity at day 60 was attributed to recipient T cells and intrathymic progenitors that had survived conditioning.

V drops 3 bases and J drops 4 bases, leaving 19 bases in between. The CDR3 goes from the cysteine to the phenylalanine over 16 residues. The sequence is cut down to CDR3 DNA, 48 bases in frame from base 1. The germline V gene specifies SGHRS as CDR1 and YFSETQ as CDR2. This clonotype was counted only a few times. Its recognized antigen is unknown. Per-nucleotide qualities are absent, and no much larger clonotype sits a single base away. Per the publication, the treatment or condition label means: allogeneic hematopoietic cell transplantation with graft depleted of TCRalphabeta T cells and CD19 B cells. The transplant recipients were children given TCRalphabeta/CD19-depleted allogeneic hematopoietic cell grafts. Library preparation employed PCR. This sample was sequenced with an Illumina HiSeq 2500. TCR library preparation used molecular barcoding, with unique molecular identifiers applied to normalize quantification of the TCRbeta repertoire. TCRdb reran the public reads through fastp at Q25 and MiXCR, keeping productive beta chains. Rows matching on CDR3 protein sequence are summarized as one entry with the most common DNA and genes. This sample lists some 350,000 distinct CDR3 sequences; 16% were detected once. The top ten hold about 41% of the sample.

Rearrangement joined TRBV5-1 to TRBJ2-5, with a weak D call of TRBD2 (6 bases match). The clonotype originates from a male patient aged 2 to 10 who had a stem cell transplant for acute lymphoblastic leukemia, so the T cells may come from the graft donor. The input for sequencing was PBMCs, mostly from graft donor cells, taken 360 days after TCRalphabeta/CD19-depleted stem cell transplant. The CDR3: CASSSTGAGRGETQYF. Read as DNA, the sequence is TGCGCCAGCAGCTCCACCGGCGCGGGAAGAGGAGAGACCCAGTACTTC.